Here is one T cell receptor beta chain with its context. Its matching antigen is unknown. The CDR3 is 14 amino acids. From germline, CDR1 is SGHRS and CDR2 YFSETQ. The ends were cut back, 0 bases at V and 5 bases at J, with 12 bases in the middle. TCRdb redid the calling of the 5' RACE reads with MiXCR, one entry per CDR3 protein. The table lists some 200,000 distinct CDR3 sequences, more than 8% of them singletons. This sample was taken from a study of T-cell memory formation after mild COVID-19. Across the whole study: TCR clusters were mostly donor specific.

Whole-study results and caveats: Clones that contracted from day 15 to 85 were balanced CD4/CD8, while later expanders leaned CD4+. Certain responding clones were present in pre-infection memory, suggesting participation of cross-reactive memory.

V is TRBV5-1 and J is TRBJ2-7; tentative D call: TRBD2 (5 bases). This TCR was recovered from a man between 18 and 35 years old who had mild COVID-19 (a few samples of this study predate the infection). Cell type and time point are not known. Sequenced material: PBMCs or a T cell subset sorted from them (not recorded which). The CDR3 loop reads CASSLGGYLDEQYF. CDR3 nucleotide sequence: TGCGCCAGCAGCTTGGGAGGGTATCTTGACGAGCAGTACTTC.